This entry is about one TCR beta chain. Its antigen is still unknown. The immunoSEQ assay was v3. Clones were read by immunoSEQ multiplex PCR, and TCRdb kept only the in-frame ones, dropping some. This sample carries approximately 27,000 clones, over 60% of them seen once, and the ten largest clones take around 6.9%. This entry comes from a study of TIL therapy for anti-PD-1-resistant metastatic lung cancer. Study-wide context: Median tumor PD-L1 proportion score was roughly 5.9%. Half of patients were current or former smokers.

The study, taken as a whole, reports: Many TIL product clones were absent from baseline tumor, suggesting clonal contraction. Treatment-naive, never-smoker and oncogene-addicted patients were overrepresented in this highly selected cohort.

As for time point: pre-treatment sample, taken before nivolumab and TIL therapy. Pleural nodules or supraclavicular lymph nodes made up most of the excised metastases sampled. The sample was tumor tissue, taken at baseline. The sequence was collected from a person between 30 and 80 years old with non-small cell lung cancer.

The CDR3 sequence is CASSFAGALSTDTQYF. The CDR3, as DNA: TGTGCCAGCAGTTTTGCAGGGGCCCTTAGCACAGATACGCAGTATTTT. The chain employs TRBV27 and TRBJ2-3; possibly TRBD1 for D (6 bases). Germline V CDR1 and CDR2: MNHEY, SMNVEV (reference sequence). The CDR3 consists of 16 residues. Deletions cut 3 bases from V and 0 bases from J, with 13 bases between.